These T cell receptor beta chains were read from a single sample in a study of PD-1 blockade in classical Hodgkin lymphoma. Using immunoSEQ multiplex PCR, the repertoire was profiled, and TCRdb retains in-frame clones only, with some absent. The sample shows 25,000 to 35,000 clones, more than 60% of them seen only once. This sample comprised peripheral blood mononuclear cells (PBMCs), obtained before the second cycle of nivolumab. These receptors all stem from a human donor with classical Hodgkin lymphoma. Both conserved end residues are part of each CDR3. D genes are given only for firm matches. The size entry is marked missing in some rows and otherwise reads once, few, many or a size class.

size: NA
V: TRBV2
J: TRBJ2-1
D: NA
DNA: TGTGCCAGCAGTGTATCTAACGCGGTCTACAATGAGCAGTTCTTC
CDR3: CASSVSNAVYNEQFF

size: NA
V: TRBV11-2
J: TRBJ2-1
D: NA
DNA: TGTGCCAGCACCGTCGGCCCAACCGGGGAGCAGTTCTTC
CDR3: CASTVGPTGEQFF

size: NA
V: TRBV9
J: TRBJ2-1
D: TRBD2
DNA: TGTGCCAGCAGCCCCCGGGGGTCCCCGGCTAGCGGGGGCCCCTCCTACAATGAGCAGTTCTTC
CDR3: CASSPRGSPASGGPSYNEQFF

size: NA
V: TRBV7-8
J: TRBJ2-1
D: NA
DNA: TGTGCCAGCAGTTTTCGTATCGAAACTTACAATGAGCAGTTCTTC
CDR3: CASSFRIETYNEQFF

size: NA
V: TRBV11-2
J: TRBJ2-7
D: TRBD1
DNA: TGTGCCAGCAGCTGGGACAGGGCAAGCTCCTACGAGCAGTACTTC
CDR3: CASSWDRASSYEQYF

size: NA
V: TRBV5-4
J: TRBJ2-7
D: NA
DNA: TGTGCCAGCAGCTCGGGAACCGCAGGGTACGAGCAGTACTTC
CDR3: CASSSGTAGYEQYF

size: NA
V: TRBV10-3
J: TRBJ2-3
D: TRBD2
DNA: TGTGCCATAGCGGGGGCCGACACAGATACGCAGTATTTT
CDR3: CAIAGADTDTQYF

size: NA
V: TRBV28
J: TRBJ1-4
D: NA
DNA: TGTGCCAGTCTTCGCCCCGGGGATGAAAAACTGTTTTTT
CDR3: CASLRPGDEKLFF

size: NA
V: TRBV6-1
J: TRBJ2-7
D: NA
DNA: TGTGCCAGCAAACGTGGGTTAGGGTCCTACGAGCAGTACTTC
CDR3: CASKRGLGSYEQYF

size: NA
V: TRBV2
J: TRBJ1-2
D: NA
DNA: TGTGCCAGCAGTGAAGAGAACTATGGCTACACCTTC
CDR3: CASSEENYGYTF

size: NA
V: TRBV29-1
J: TRBJ1-5
D: NA
DNA: TGCAGCGTTGGTTGGAGCAATCAGCCCCAGCATTTT
CDR3: CSVGWSNQPQHF

size: NA
V: TRBV27
J: TRBJ2-5
D: TRBD2
DNA: TGTGCCAGCAGTCCGTGGACTAGCGGGGGGCTGCCGATCGAGACCCAGTACTTC
CDR3: CASSPWTSGGLPIETQYF

size: NA
V: TRBV18
J: TRBJ2-2
D: TRBD1
DNA: TGTGCCAGCTCACCGACCGGACAGGGAGGCACCGGGGAGCTGTTTTTT
CDR3: CASSPTGQGGTGELFF

size: NA
V: TRBV6-6
J: TRBJ1-2
D: NA
DNA: TGTGCCAGCAGTTACTCGGGTTGGGATGGGGGCTACACCTTC
CDR3: CASSYSGWDGGYTF

size: NA
V: TRBV10-3
J: TRBJ1-1
D: NA
DNA: TGTGCCATCAGTGAGTCGCCCGGGCGTAATGAAGCTTTCTTT
CDR3: CAISESPGRNEAFF

size: NA
V: TRBV4-2
J: TRBJ1-3
D: TRBD1
DNA: TGTGCCAGCGCAGGGGACAGGGTCTCTGGAAACACCATATATTTT
CDR3: CASAGDRVSGNTIYF

size: NA
V: TRBV27
J: TRBJ1-2
D: NA
DNA: TGTGCCAGCAGGGCAGGGGCTCCGCAATATGGCTACACCTTC
CDR3: CASRAGAPQYGYTF

size: NA
V: TRBV4-1
J: TRBJ1-6
D: NA
DNA: TGCGCCAGCAGCCTCCAGGGTGGTTCACCCCTCCACTTT
CDR3: CASSLQGGSPLHF

size: NA
V: TRBV15
J: TRBJ1-2
D: NA
DNA: TGTGCCACCAGCAGAGACAGGGGCTATGGCTACACCTTC
CDR3: CATSRDRGYGYTF

size: once
V: TRBV7-2
J: TRBJ2-3
D: NA
DNA: TGTGCCAGCAGTCTAGGGGGGCTCAACACAGATACGCAGTATTTT
CDR3: CASSLGGLNTDTQYF

size: NA
V: TRBV28
J: TRBJ2-7
D: NA
DNA: TGTGCCAGCAGTTATAGCATCCTCTACGAGCAGTACTTC
CDR3: CASSYSILYEQYF

size: NA
V: TRBV7-9
J: TRBJ1-2
D: TRBD1
DNA: TGTGCCAGCACCACCGGACAGGCTTACCTCTATGGCTACACCTTC
CDR3: CASTTGQAYLYGYTF

size: few
V: TRBV11-3
J: TRBJ2-5
D: NA
DNA: TGTGCCAGCAGCTCCCCGGGGCAAGAGACCCAGTACTTC
CDR3: CASSSPGQETQYF

size: NA
V: TRBV2
J: TRBJ2-2
D: NA
DNA: TGTGCCAGCAAGGCGGCCGCGAACACCGGGGAGCTGTTTTTT
CDR3: CASKAAANTGELFF

size: NA
V: TRBV14
J: TRBJ1-1
D: NA
DNA: TGTGCCAGCAGCCAGCCTGGGATGAACACTGAAGCTTTCTTT
CDR3: CASSQPGMNTEAFF

size: once
V: TRBV2
J: TRBJ2-5
D: NA
DNA: TGTGCCAGCAGTTGGGGACCTATCAAAGAGACCCAGTACTTC
CDR3: CASSWGPIKETQYF

size: NA
V: TRBV29-1
J: TRBJ2-5
D: NA
DNA: TGCAGCGTTGCTTGGGGGCAAGAGACCCAGTACTTC
CDR3: CSVAWGQETQYF

size: NA
V: TRBV5-6
J: TRBJ1-1
D: TRBD1
DNA: TGTGCCAGCAGCCTCGGGACAGCTATGAACACTGAAGCTTTCTTT
CDR3: CASSLGTAMNTEAFF

size: NA
V: TRBV5-4
J: TRBJ2-2
D: NA
DNA: TGTGCCAGCAGCTTTTACCGAACGAACACCGGGGAGCTGTTTTTT
CDR3: CASSFYRTNTGELFF

size: NA
V: TRBV19
J: TRBJ1-2
D: NA
DNA: TGTGCCAGCACGACCGGGTCCTTGGGCTACACCTTC
CDR3: CASTTGSLGYTF

size: NA
V: TRBV7-7
J: TRBJ2-5
D: NA
DNA: TGTGCTAGCAGCCCGGGCGCAGGGGAGACCCAGTACTTC
CDR3: CASSPGAGETQYF

size: NA
V: TRBV5-1
J: TRBJ1-4
D: NA
DNA: TGCGCCAGCAGCTTGGGCGGCGTAACTAATGAAAAACTGTTTTTT
CDR3: CASSLGGVTNEKLFF

size: NA
V: TRBV6-1
J: TRBJ1-1
D: NA
DNA: TGTGCCAGCACAACAGGGTTGTATCAAGCTGAAGCTTTCTTT
CDR3: CASTTGLYQAEAFF

size: NA
V: TRBV5-4
J: TRBJ1-1
D: NA
DNA: TGTGCCAGCAGCCAGGGACAGAACACTGAAGCTTTCTTT
CDR3: CASSQGQNTEAFF

size: NA
V: TRBV5-1
J: TRBJ2-5
D: TRBD2
DNA: TGCGCCAGCAGCAGTTACAGCGGGGGGGAGATAGCCGAGACCCAGTACTTC
CDR3: CASSSYSGGEIAETQYF

size: NA
V: TRBV4-2
J: TRBJ2-3
D: TRBD2
DNA: TGTGCCAGCAGCCAAGCTTGGAGAGCGGGGGGGCTCACAGATACGCAGTATTTT
CDR3: CASSQAWRAGGLTDTQYF

size: few
V: TRBV2
J: TRBJ1-2
D: TRBD1
DNA: TGTGCCAGCATAATCGCGCCAGGGGGGTACTATGGCTACACCTTC
CDR3: CASIIAPGGYYGYTF

size: few
V: TRBV6-4
J: TRBJ2-2
D: NA
DNA: TGTGCCAGCAGTGACTCGTGGTTTTCTGGGGAGCTGTTTTTT
CDR3: CASSDSWFSGELFF

size: NA
V: TRBV11-3
J: TRBJ1-4
D: NA
DNA: TGTGCCAGCAGCGCCCCGGAACAACAGGGTTGGGAAAAACTGTTTTTT
CDR3: CASSAPEQQGWEKLFF

size: NA
V: TRBV2
J: TRBJ1-2
D: NA
DNA: TGTGCCAGCGGGACTCCTGGCGGGTATGGCTACACCTTC
CDR3: CASGTPGGYGYTF

size: few
V: TRBV10-2
J: TRBJ2-7
D: NA
DNA: TGCGCCAGCAGTGAATTCACAACCTACGATGAAGGGCAGTACTTC
CDR3: CASSEFTTYDEGQYF

size: NA
V: TRBV7-8
J: TRBJ1-2
D: NA
DNA: TGTGCCAGCAGCTCAGGGTATGGCTACACCTTC
CDR3: CASSSGYGYTF